This T cell receptor (beta chain) was retrieved from a study of blood T cell repertoires in COVID-19. Method: immunoSEQ multiplex PCR; TCRdb's copy keeps in-frame clones and lacks some. The sample holds 84,000 or so clones, roughly 90% seen once. The TCR originated in a man between 65 and 85 years old with acute or convalescent COVID-19. The material sequenced was peripheral blood.

This CDR3 is CASSPIRGTGSYEQYF. In nucleotides, the CDR3 is TGTGCCAGCAGCCCAATTCGAGGGACAGGATCCTACGAGCAGTACTTC. This chain links TRBV27 with TRBJ2-7, with 8 bases identical to TRBD1. The V and J ends lost 6 bases and 1 base, in that order; junction bases with no gene match: 11. Germline CDR1 reads MNHEY; CDR2 reads SMNVEV (reference sequence). CDR3 size: 16 residues.